The T cell receptor (beta chain) under discussion was sequenced for a study of T cells in Graves' hyperthyroidism and ophthalmopathy. For the study at large: Peripheral blood was taken when the disease was first diagnosed, before any treatment began.

Stable Graves' hyperthyroidism meant no ophthalmopathy progression within 18 months. The CDR3 spans 15 residues. Germline values: CDR1 SGHNT, CDR2 YENEEA. Trimming removed 0 bases from V and 6 bases from J, with 15 bases in between. Amplification targeted TCR beta CDR3 regions from RNA transcripts. The HTBI primer set was used in a first-round RT-PCR of the TCR CDR3. Via MiXCR, TCRdb re-called the multiplex PCR reads, giving one row per CDR3 protein. The table has approximately 360,000 distinct CDR3 sequences, approximately 25% seen once. There are a few counts of this clonotype. Its antigen is as yet unknown. Study-wide results and limits: Most clonotypes expanded in the thyroid (above 0.001) were also present in blood.

The rearrangement joins TRBV11-3 to TRBJ2-7, with a weak D call TRBD2 (6 bases). The receptor was isolated from a man in his forties or fifties with Graves' hyperthyroidism. What was sequenced was blood. CDR3 in amino acids: CASSLDSHGGGEQYF. The CDR3 DNA is TGTGCCAGCAGCTTAGATTCTCACGGGGGAGGCGAGCAGTACTTC.